This passage covers 30 T cell receptor beta chains from one sample sequenced in a study of post-analysis software for immune sequencing data (dated by TCRdb to between 2014 and 2017). The paper's findings and limits, for the study overall: Significantly higher frequencies in patients than in controls were found for about 5 TRBV segments, including TRBV5-6, TRBV5-1 and TRBV20-1.

These receptors are not linked to any known antigen. The library was made by PCR. Sequencing used an Illumina HiSeq 2500. Unique molecular identifiers were incorporated into TCR beta cDNA libraries to reduce PCR and sequencing biases. TCRdb ran its own pipeline on the public reads, namely fastp trimming at Q25 and MiXCR clone calling, and kept in-frame beta chains. Merged by CDR3 protein, the rows form single entries marked with the most common genes and DNA. This sample lists 600,000 to 750,000 distinct CDR3 sequences; 55% to 60% were detected once. Around 11% of the sample rests with the top ten. The sequencing sample was made of blood. The receptors come from a girl aged 2 to 10 with multiple sclerosis.

This clonotype was picked up a small number of times. This chain connects TRBV28 to TRBJ2-7; D is undetermined. The DNA matches TRBJ2-5 better at its end, which makes the J call doubtful. Germline CDR1 is MDHEN and CDR2 is SYDVKM. This CDR3 is 14 amino acids long. This chain's CDR3 is CASSPIPGQETQYF. The CDR3 bases are TGTGCCAGCAGCCCAATCCCCGGGCAGGAGACCCAGTACTTC.

This clonotype was picked up one time. The junction differs from germline at one of its ends, possibly a read error. This chain connects TRBV29-1 to TRBJ1-1; D is uncertain. Germline V gene sequence: CDR1 SQVTM, CDR2 ANQGSEA. The CDR3 runs 14 residues. The CDR3 region has the DNA TGCAGCGTTGAGAGTGCCGGTTTGGGCACTGAAGTTTTCTTT. It translates to CSVESAGLGTEVFF.

This clonotype has more than one count but fewer than ten. CDR3 sequence reads: CASSLGAGKEQYF. DNA of the CDR3: TGTGCCAGCAGCTTGGGTGCAGGTAAAGAGCAGTACTTC. V and J are TRBV5-5 and TRBJ2-7; D is unclear. The ends were cut back, 0 bases at V and 7 bases at J, with 11 bases in the middle. Germline V lookup: CDR1 SGHKS, CDR2 YYEKEE (reference sequence). There are 13 residues in the CDR3.

This clonotype has a handful of counts. The chain has TRBV9 and TRBJ2-5; TRBD2 aligns across 10 bases. Germline CDR1 is SGDLS and CDR2 is YYNGEE. Losses at the gene ends were 5 bases for V and 3 bases for J; bases not matched to a gene: 7. The CDR3 spans 15 residues. The CDR3 reads CASSYTSGVKETQYF. CDR3 in DNA: TGTGCCAGCAGTTATACTAGCGGGGTAAAAGAGACCCAGTACTTC.

About this clonotype itself: As the CDR3 is not closed by the conserved phenylalanine or tryptophan, this likely results from a read error. The chain has TRBV12-3 or TRBV12-4 and TRBJ1-1, with a tentative D call TRBD1 (6 bases). This CDR3 is built from 15 residues. V lost 6 bases, J lost 4 bases, and 18 bases lay in between. CDR3 loop: CASSDTRGSGTEAFC. In DNA, the CDR3 is TGTGCCAGCAGCGATACCAGGGGATCCGGCACTGAAGCTTTCTGT.

This clonotype was counted only a few times. V is TRBV9 and J is TRBJ1-6; 9 nucleotides align to TRBD1. After removal of 4 bases from V and 12 bases from J, the junction contained 11 bases not matched to a gene. There are 15 residues in the CDR3. Germline assignment: CDR1 SGDLS and CDR2 YYNGEE. The chain's CDR3 is CASSPGTGTQVPLHF. Here the CDR3 DNA reads TGTGCCAGCAGCCCCGGGACAGGGACTCAGGTACCCCTCCACTTT.

This clonotype was counted only a few times. V is TRBV6-5 and J is TRBJ2-1, with 13 bases identical to TRBD2. Germline V CDR1 and CDR2: MNHEY, SVGAGI. The CDR3 runs 17 residues. V gave up 2 bases and J gave up 5 bases; unmatched junction bases: 6. CDR3 in amino acids: CASSYGGLAGAHNEQFF. The CDR3, as DNA: TGTGCCAGCAGTTACGGCGGACTAGCGGGGGCCCACAATGAGCAGTTCTTC.

The V gene is TRBV27, the J gene TRBJ2-7; 9 positions agree with TRBD1. Germline lookup yields CDR1 MNHEY and CDR2 SMNVEV (reference sequence). V dropped 0 bases and J dropped 3; count of bases not matched to a gene: 6. This CDR3 contains 16 residues. The DNA for the CDR3 is TGTGCCAGCAGTTTATCGGGGACAGGGAGAAACTACGAGCAGTACTTC. It codes for CASSLSGTGRNYEQYF.

The V and J genes are TRBV28 and TRBJ2-7; 10 nucleotides align to TRBD2. J lost 3 bases, V lost 4 bases, and 6 bases had no gene match. CDR1 is MDHEN and CDR2 is SYDVKM in the germline V gene. The CDR3 sequence is 15 residues long. For the CDR3, the DNA is TGTGCCAGCAGTTCTAGCGGGAGTGGACGCTACGAGCAGTACTTC. It yields the protein CASSSSGSGRYEQYF.

CDR3 in amino acids: CSVGAGGGTDTQYF. The CDR3 nucleotides read TGCAGCGTGGGAGCGGGAGGCGGGACAGATACGCAGTATTTT. V usage is TRBV29-1 and J usage is TRBJ2-3; 9 bases map to TRBD2. The germline V gene encodes CDR1 SQVTM and CDR2 ANQGSEA. The trim removed 6 bases at V and 3 bases at J, leaving 7 bases unmatched. This CDR3 has 14 amino acids.

The chain combines TRBV10-2 with TRBJ2-7; perhaps TRBD1 as D (7 bases). Germline assignment: CDR1 WSHSY and CDR2 SAAADI. V gave up 7 bases and J gave up 1 base, with 17 bases separating them. This CDR3 is built from 15 residues. The CDR3 protein is CASKQNAGQSYEQYF. In nucleotides, the CDR3 is TGCGCCAGCAAACAAAACGCGGGACAGTCCTACGAGCAGTACTTC.

This chain links TRBV5-1 with TRBJ2-3; TRBD2 agrees at 7 bases. CDR3 length: 15 amino acids. The J segment lost 0 bases and the V segment lost 7 bases, leaving 8 bases of the junction unmatched. Germline lookup yields CDR1 SGHRS and CDR2 YFSETQ. In DNA form, the CDR3 reads TGCGCCAGCGCCCTTCTTAGCGGGAGCACAGATACGCAGTATTTT. It codes for CASALLSGSTDTQYF.

This clonotype appeared a few times. The chain links TRBV9 to TRBJ2-3; a possible D gene is TRBD2 (6 bases). Per the germline V gene, CDR1 is SGDLS and CDR2 is YYNGEE. With 1 base removed from V and 5 bases from J, the gap between germline ends came to 8 bases. This CDR3 spans 13 amino acids. The CDR3 region is CASSVISGDTQYF. CDR3 coding DNA: TGTGCCAGCAGCGTAATTAGCGGAGATACGCAGTATTTT.

This rearrangement joins TRBV5-1 to TRBJ2-1; D is undetermined. The CDR3 runs 17 residues. Germline CDR1 SGHRS, CDR2 YFSETQ. V was shortened by 0 bases and J by 3 bases, with 16 bases between the two germline ends. The CDR3: CASSLAEVTDVYNEQFF. DNA for the CDR3: TGCGCCAGCAGCTTGGCCGAGGTCACGGACGTCTACAATGAGCAGTTCTTC.

This chain uses TRBV5-5 with TRBJ2-1; D might be TRBD1 or TRBD2, each matching 6 bases. The CDR3 contains 14 residues. V lost 1 base to trimming and J lost 9 bases, with 14 bases between them. Germline loops: CDR1 SGHKS, CDR2 YYEKEE (reference sequence). CDR3 coding DNA: TGTGCCAGCAGCTTGTTAGGGGGGTCAAGTGAGCAGTTCTTC. Protein: CASSLLGGSSEQFF.

The rearrangement joins TRBV3-1 to TRBJ1-6; D is unclear. The CDR3 loop spans 16 amino acids. CDR1 LGHDT and CDR2 YNNKEL come from the germline V gene (reference sequence). V dropped 2 bases and J dropped 9 bases, with 17 bases sitting between them. The CDR3 region is CASSQNLGLDPSPLHF. In DNA, the CDR3 is TGTGCCAGCAGCCAAAATTTAGGGCTAGACCCTTCACCCCTCCACTTT.

There are many counts of this clonotype. V and J are TRBV7-2 and TRBJ2-3, with 7 positions matching TRBD1. The CDR3 length is 15 residues. Germline V lookup: CDR1 SGHTA, CDR2 FQGNSA. Trimming removed 5 bases from V and 1 base from J; junction bases left unmatched: 6. As DNA, the CDR3 is TGTGCCAGCAGCAAGAGACAGGGTGGCACAGATACGCAGTATTTT. Its protein product is CASSKRQGGTDTQYF.

This clonotype was counted a single time. At one end the junction does not follow the germline gene, possibly because of a read error. This sequence joins TRBV5-1 and TRBJ2-3; no clear D. CDR1 SGHRS and CDR2 YFSETQ come from the germline V gene. The CDR3 totals 13 residues. CDR3 in amino acids: CACSLIPLDTQYF. The DNA of the CDR3 is TGCGCCTGCAGCTTGATCCCTCTGGATACGCAGTATTTT. The full variable domain, its missing parts supplied by reference TRBV5-1 and TRBJ2-3, is KAGVTQTPRYLIKTRGQQVTLSCSPISGHRSVSWYQQTPGQGLQFLFEYFSETQRNKGNFPGRFSGRQFSNSRSEMNVSTLELGDSALYLCACSLIPLDTQYFGPGTRLTVL.

This clonotype came up a few times. The V call is TRBV20-1, the J call TRBJ2-1, with D hard to call. The germline V gene encodes CDR1 DFQATT and CDR2 SNEGSKA (reference sequence). Trimming cost V 0 bases and J 7 bases, with 13 bases left between them. CDR3 length equals 14 residues. CDR3 sequence (DNA): TGCAGTGCTAGAGATCGGATAGATGGGAATGAGCAGTTCTTC. Protein sequence: CSARDRIDGNEQFF.

This sequence joins TRBV7-9 and TRBJ2-5, with D maybe TRBD1 (5 bases). The CDR3 covers 15 residues. CDR1 and CDR2 (germline): SEHNR, FQNEAQ (reference sequence). Trimming took off 4 bases at V and 5 bases at J, with 17 bases between the two ends. Here the CDR3 DNA reads TGTGCCAGCAGCTCTCCCAGGGCGCCCCACGAGACCCAGTACTTC. Protein: CASSSPRAPHETQYF.

This clonotype was counted a single time. The CDR3 sequence is CSVEEGAGNIQYF. The CDR3 nucleotides read TGCAGCGTTGAAGAGGGGGCGGGAAACATTCAGTACTTC. The rearrangement links TRBV29-1 to TRBJ2-4, with D perhaps TRBD1 (6 bases). The CDR3 consists of 13 residues. Trimming left V 0 bases short and J 6 bases short, with 9 bases between. Germline CDR1 SQVTM, CDR2 ANQGSEA.

The chain has TRBV20-1 and TRBJ2-5; 12 bases line up with TRBD2. The J segment lost 4 bases and the V segment lost 1 base, leaving 7 bases of the junction unmatched. In germline, CDR1 is DFQATT, CDR2 SNEGSKA (reference sequence). The CDR3 consists of 16 residues. DNA for the CDR3: TGCAGTGCTAGAGTAGCTAGCGGGAGGGCCAGAGAGACCCAGTACTTC. It specifies CSARVASGRARETQYF.

Here the CDR3 reads CASSRPAGVTRGTDTQYF. CDR3 nucleotide sequence: TGTGCCAGCAGTAGACCAGCGGGGGTTACTCGAGGGACAGATACGCAGTATTTT. This chain connects TRBV21-1 to TRBJ2-3; no check of the table's D call, TRBD2, against the DNA was made. TRBV21-1 is a pseudogene locus. This CDR3 has 18 residues.

V gene TRBV7-8 combines with J gene TRBJ2-5; D call uncertain. The CDR3 consists of 16 residues. The germline gives CDR1 SGHVS, CDR2 FQNEAQ. The ends were cut back, 2 bases at V and 11 bases at J, with 24 bases in the middle. The CDR3 sequence: CASSLSGSIVSYVQYF. The CDR3 bases are TGTGCCAGCAGCTTAAGTGGTAGCATAGTCTCCTACGTGCAGTACTTC. Variable domain in full (rest from reference TRBV7-8 and TRBJ2-5): GAGVSQSPRYKVAKRGQDVALRCDPISGHVSLFWYQQALGQGPEFLTYFQNEAQLDKSGLPSDRFFAERPEGSVSTLKIQRTQQEDSAVYLCASSLSGSIVSYVQYFGPGTRLLVL.

V usage is TRBV20-1 and J usage is TRBJ2-5, with no clear D. Trimming pared 0 bases from V and 3 bases from J, leaving 8 bases between. The CDR3 extends over 13 amino acids. CDR1 and CDR2 (germline): DFQATT, SNEGSKA (reference sequence). In DNA, the CDR3 is TGCAGTGCTAGAGACGCATCAGAAGAGACCCAGTACTTC. It codes for CSARDASEETQYF.

This clonotype was detected only a few times. The chain joins TRBV12-3 or TRBV12-4 to TRBJ2-3; D might be TRBD2 (6 bases). Trimming removed 7 bases at V and 2 bases at J, with 25 bases between. The CDR3 has 18 amino acids. This chain's CDR3 is CASTSLRLAQSNTDTQYF. CDR3 sequence (DNA): TGTGCCAGCACCTCCCTCCGGCTAGCGCAGTCTAACACAGATACGCAGTATTTT.

V usage is TRBV10-3 and J usage is TRBJ2-1, with 11 bases lining up with TRBD2. The CDR3 totals 17 residues. Germline CDR1 is ENHRY and CDR2 is SYGVKD. The V and J ends lost 10 bases and 0 bases, in that order; junction bases with no gene match: 11. CDR3 nucleotides: TGTGCCACCGTTCTCGGGACTAGCGGCAACTCCTACAATGAGCAGTTCTTC. It codes for CATVLGTSGNSYNEQFF.

A remark on this clonotype: Relative to the germline gene, one junction end is altered; a read error may explain this. The chain joins TRBV10-2 to TRBJ1-1; unclear D gene. Germline values: CDR1 WSHSY, CDR2 SAAADI. The CDR3 spans 13 residues. This chain's CDR3 is CAGSTQRNTEAFF. The DNA of the CDR3 is TGCGCCGGCAGTACCCAGCGAAACACTGAAGCTTTCTTT.

The chain combines TRBV20-1 with TRBJ2-1, with 8 bases aligning to TRBD2. With V trimmed by 5 bases and J by 12 bases, 21 bases remained unmatched. This CDR3 spans 16 amino acids. The germline gives CDR1 DFQATT, CDR2 SNEGSKA (reference sequence). The CDR3 here is CSAGAVGTRHNAGQFF. CDR3 bases: TGCAGTGCTGGAGCTGTCGGGACTAGGCACAATGCGGGGCAGTTCTTC.

CDR3 sequence (DNA): TGCAGCGTTGGCGGGACTAGCGGGGGGGCCCACAATGAGCAGTTCTTC. It codes for CSVGGTSGGAHNEQFF. V and J are TRBV29-1 and TRBJ2-1, with TRBD2 identical over 16 bases. V trimming: 4 bases; J trimming: 5 bases; junction bases outside the gene matches: 5. The CDR3 is made up of 16 amino acids. The germline gives CDR1 SQVTM, CDR2 ANQGSEA.